Following are 30 T cell receptor beta chains from one sample sequenced in a study of cytomegalovirus exposure and HLA in healthy donors. It was with 60 Vbeta and 13 Jbeta primers that the PCR ran. Profiling relied on immunoSEQ multiplex PCR, and the TCRdb table lists in-frame clones only, not all of them. This sample yields approximately 100,000 clones, of which roughly 71% are seen a single time; about 11% belongs to the top ten. Sequencing input: PBMCs. These receptors were taken from a man aged 35-49 years in good health and CMV-seropositive.

This clone was counted only a few times. The rearrangement joins TRBV6-6 to TRBJ2-2, with 7 bases aligning to TRBD1. V was pared by 0 bases and J by 4 bases, with 2 bases of the junction left unmatched. Germline V gene data show CDR1 as MNHNY and CDR2 as SVGAGI (reference sequence). The CDR3 is made up of 15 amino acids. The CDR3, as DNA: TGTGCCAGCAGTTACTCCAGGGGGACCACCGGGGAGCTGTTTTTT. It is translated as CASSYSRGTTGELFF.

The rearrangement joins TRBV5-1 to TRBJ2-5; TRBD2 might be the D (6 bases). The V gene's germline CDR1 is SGHRS and CDR2 YFSETQ. Trimming pared 4 bases from V and 4 bases from J, leaving 14 bases between. This CDR3 has 14 residues. The DNA of the CDR3 is TGCGCCAGCAGCCTGGGGACTGCGTTAGAGACCCAGTACTTC. Residues: CASSLGTALETQYF.

The chain combines TRBV18 with TRBJ2-5, with 9 bases matching TRBD1. The CDR3 contains 14 residues. Looked up from germline, CDR1 is KGHSH and CDR2 is LQKENI. V was pared by 3 bases and J by 6 bases, with 5 bases of the junction left unmatched. CDR3 nucleotides: TGTGCCAGCTCACCGGGACAGGGTGGGAAGACCCAGTACTTC. Translating gives CASSPGQGGKTQYF.

Only a few counts were recorded for this clone. The V and J genes are TRBV6-5 and TRBJ2-6; D remains ambiguous. Germline-derived CDR1 and CDR2 are MNHEY and SVGAGI. The CDR3 has 15 amino acids. V was cut by 4 bases and J by 0 bases, with 7 bases left in between. Here the CDR3 reads CASSSTVSGANVLTF. The CDR3 bases are TGTGCCAGCAGTTCAACAGTCTCTGGGGCCAACGTCCTGACTTTC.

This clone was detected only a few times. This chain uses TRBV19 with TRBJ2-7; possible D gene TRBD2, 7 bases. Germline CDR1 LNHDA, CDR2 SQIVND (reference sequence). The V gene lost 5 bases and the J gene lost 0 bases, with 14 bases spanning the gap. The CDR3 spans 15 residues. The CDR3 DNA reads as TGTGCCAGTAGTTACAGGGAGGGAGACTCCTACGAGCAGTACTTC. Its protein is CASSYREGDSYEQYF.

This chain connects TRBV2 to TRBJ1-4; 8 nucleotides line up with TRBD1. Germline CDR1 and CDR2: SNHLY and FYNNEI. The CDR3 length is 14 residues. The trim removed 8 bases at V and 6 bases at J, leaving 8 bases unmatched. CDR3 region: CASLDDRGDEKLFF. The CDR3 DNA reads as TGTGCCAGCTTGGATGACAGGGGTGATGAAAAACTGTTTTTT.

This clone was counted between two and nine times. The CDR3 reads CASSYLPSTDTQYF. Written as DNA, the CDR3 is TGTGCCAGCAGCTATCTACCAAGCACAGATACGCAGTATTTT. J is TRBJ2-3 and V is TRBV7-2; D unresolved. In germline, CDR1 is SGHTA, CDR2 FQGNSA. The CDR3 length is 14 residues. V dropped 4 bases and J dropped 0 bases, with 8 bases sitting between them.

The rearrangement joins TRBV30 to TRBJ1-2, with D possibly being TRBD1 (6 bases). The CDR3 is made up of 15 amino acids. V lost 0 bases and J lost 5, with 16 bases in between. From germline, CDR1 is GTSNPN and CDR2 SVGIG (reference sequence). CDR3 residues: CAWSVGGASGYGYTF. The CDR3 DNA reads as TGTGCCTGGAGTGTCGGGGGGGCTAGCGGATATGGCTACACCTTC.

The V and J genes are TRBV6-5 and TRBJ1-1, with D unresolved. Germline lookup yields CDR1 MNHEY and CDR2 SVGAGI. The V gene lost 0 bases and the J gene lost 4 bases, with 6 bases spanning the gap. The CDR3 loop spans 13 amino acids. The CDR3 nucleotides read TGTGCCAGCAGTTACTCGGGGAGCACTGAAGCTTTCTTT. Translated, it gives CASSYSGSTEAFF.

The chain couples TRBV5-6 to TRBJ1-3; the D is unclear. The J call is uncertain, as TRBJ2-2 better fits the DNA end. The CDR3 is 15 amino acids. Germline CDR1 is SGHDT and CDR2 is YYEEEE. CDR3 nucleotides: TGTGCCAGCAGCTTGTGGGTAGCGAACACCGGGGAGCTGTTTTTT. Amino acid sequence: CASSLWVANTGELFF.

The chain couples TRBV4-2 to TRBJ2-7; 11 nucleotides line up with TRBD1. The CDR3 has 20 residues. V was clipped by 5 bases and J by 2 bases; unmatched bases: 20. The germline gives CDR1 LGHNA, CDR2 YNFKEQ. This CDR3 reads CASSGWTGGNPAGEPYEQYF. DNA for the CDR3: TGTGCCAGCAGCGGTTGGACAGGGGGCAATCCAGCGGGAGAGCCCTACGAGCAGTACTTC.

In this sample, this clone turned up a few times. This chain uses TRBV10-3 with TRBJ2-3, with a weak D call TRBD2 (5 bases). The germline V and J ends were trimmed by 3 bases and 8 bases, with 18 bases remaining between them. The V gene's germline CDR1 is ENHRY and CDR2 SYGVKD. The CDR3 has 15 residues. CDR3 DNA: TGTGCCATCAGTGAAACCGGCCTACAAAGCGGTACGCAGTATTTT. It yields the protein CAISETGLQSGTQYF.

V is TRBV4-3 and J is TRBJ2-7, with 11 nucleotides matching TRBD2. With V trimmed by 4 bases and J by 0 bases, 2 bases remained unmatched. CDR1 is LGHNA, CDR2 YSLEER, per germline. The CDR3 is 15 residues long. The CDR3 DNA sequence: TGCGCCAGCAGCCTGGGACTAGCGGTCTCCTACGAGCAGTACTTC. It translates to CASSLGLAVSYEQYF.

The chain recombines TRBV5-1 with TRBJ2-1; possibly TRBD2 for D (5 bases). CDR1 is SGHRS and CDR2 is YFSETQ in the germline V gene. The CDR3 is 12 amino acids. The V end lost 2 bases, the J end lost 9 bases, and 9 bases lay between the germline ends. In DNA, the CDR3 is TGCGCCAGCAGCTTCAGCGGTGGTGAGCAGTTCTTC. Protein: CASSFSGGEQFF.

V gene TRBV2 combines with J gene TRBJ1-5; D is undetermined. This CDR3 is 14 amino acids long. Trimming shortened V by 4 bases and J by 4 bases, and 11 bases separated the two germline ends. The V gene's germline CDR1 is SNHLY and CDR2 FYNNEI. As DNA, the CDR3 is TGTGCCAGCAGTGTCCGGAGGAGAAATCAGCCCCAGCATTTT. This sequence encodes CASSVRRRNQPQHF.

This rearrangement joins TRBV4-2 to TRBJ2-1; D is uncertain. This CDR3 is built from 15 residues. The V gene's germline CDR1 is LGHNA and CDR2 YNFKEQ. Trimming shortened V by 0 bases and J by 4 bases, and 10 bases separated the two germline ends. In DNA form, the CDR3 reads TGTGCCAGCAGCCAAGACTATGCCCCATACAATGAGCAGTTCTTC. Translation gives CASSQDYAPYNEQFF.

The rearrangement joins TRBV9 to TRBJ2-1, with D maybe TRBD2 (5 bases). There are 12 residues in the CDR3. Deletions cut 0 bases from V and 8 bases from J, with 6 bases between. Germline lookup yields CDR1 SGDLS and CDR2 YYNGEE. The CDR3 DNA reads as TGTGCCAGCAGCGTAGGGGGAGATGAGCAGTTCTTC. It is translated as CASSVGGDEQFF.

This clone was found once. The chain couples TRBV27 to TRBJ2-3, with TRBD2 as a possible D gene (5 bases). V was pared by 2 bases and J by 5 bases, with 14 bases between. Germline values: CDR1 MNHEY, CDR2 SMNVEV (reference sequence). This CDR3 contains 15 residues. The CDR3 bases are TGTGCCAGCAGTTTACTTCTCGGGAAGGTAGATACGCAGTATTTT. It translates to CASSLLLGKVDTQYF.

This clone was observed once. The gene calls are TRBV25-1 and TRBJ2-1; D possibly corresponds to TRBD2 (6 bases). The CDR3 has 15 residues. Trimming cost V 1 base and J 2 bases, with 9 bases left between them. Germline lookup yields CDR1 MGHDK and CDR2 SYGVNS. The CDR3 bases are TGTGCCAGCAGTGAATTCCGGGAGACCTACAATGAGCAGTTCTTC. It specifies CASSEFRETYNEQFF.

J is TRBJ1-2 and V is TRBV5-1, with TRBD1 identical over 7 bases. CDR3 length: 13 residues. Germline CDR1 reads SGHRS; CDR2 reads YFSETQ. After removal of 4 bases from V and 4 bases from J, the junction contained 4 bases not matched to a gene. CDR3: CASSAGTAYGYTF. DNA of the CDR3: TGCGCCAGCAGCGCAGGGACAGCCTATGGCTACACCTTC.

The rearrangement uses TRBV28 and TRBJ2-1; 9 nucleotides match TRBD2. V was pared by 6 bases and J by 13 bases, with 7 bases of the junction left unmatched. CDR3 length equals 12 residues. The germline gives CDR1 MDHEN, CDR2 SYDVKM. Here the CDR3 reads CASSRAGGLQFF. CDR3 nucleotides: TGTGCCAGCAGCCGAGCGGGAGGTTTACAGTTCTTC.

This chain links TRBV7-2 with TRBJ2-1; possibly TRBD2 for D (6 bases). The germline V gene has CDR1 SGHTA and CDR2 FQGNSA. V lost 1 base and J lost 10, with 11 bases in between. This CDR3 spans 13 amino acids. The DNA for the CDR3 is TGTGCCAGCAGCTTAGAGTTGGGGGGAGAGCAGTTCTTC. Translating it yields CASSLELGGEQFF.

The chain uses TRBV7-9 and TRBJ1-5; no reliable D call. The length of the CDR3 is 14 residues. The germline V gene encodes CDR1 SEHNR and CDR2 FQNEAQ (reference sequence). The V end lost 4 bases, the J end lost 3 bases, and 10 bases lay between the germline ends. The CDR3 DNA is TGTGCCAGCAGCTGGTCGGGTAACAATCAGCCCCAGCATTTT. It encodes CASSWSGNNQPQHF.

The J gene is TRBJ1-2, the V gene TRBV11-2, with D hard to call. Trimming removed 5 bases at V and 3 bases at J, with 4 bases between. Germline CDR1 is SGHAT and CDR2 is FQNNGV. CDR3 length: 11 residues. CDR3 in DNA: TGTGCCAGCAGCCAGGACTATGGCTACACCTTC. This encodes CASSQDYGYTF.

V and J are TRBV10-3 and TRBJ2-1; maybe TRBD2 (6 bases). V was cut by 7 bases and J by 5 bases, with 18 bases left in between. The CDR3 runs 15 residues. The germline gives CDR1 ENHRY, CDR2 SYGVKD. The CDR3 spells CAIKGREGPNNEQFF. DNA of the CDR3: TGTGCCATCAAAGGGCGGGAAGGTCCCAACAATGAGCAGTTCTTC.

The rearrangement uses TRBV27 and TRBJ1-5; D possibly corresponds to TRBD1 (6 bases). The CDR3 extends over 15 amino acids. Germline values: CDR1 MNHEY, CDR2 SMNVEV (reference sequence). V shed 5 bases and J shed 0 bases, with 11 bases lying between them. CDR3 bases: TGTGCCAGCAGTCCCTACAGGGTTAGCAATCAGCCCCAGCATTTT. As protein: CASSPYRVSNQPQHF.

V usage is TRBV13 and J usage is TRBJ1-1; 8 nucleotides line up with TRBD1. The germline gives CDR1 PRHDT, CDR2 FYEKMQ (reference sequence). The CDR3 spans 15 residues. Losses at the gene ends were 4 bases for V and 2 bases for J; bases not matched to a gene: 6. The chain's CDR3 is CASSWAGTGNTEAFF. The CDR3 bases are TGTGCCAGCAGCTGGGCCGGGACAGGAAACACTGAAGCTTTCTTT. The whole variable domain, remainder taken from reference TRBV13 and TRBJ1-1, is AAGVIQSPRHLIKEKRETATLKCYPIPRHDTVYWYQQGPGQDPQFLISFYEKMQSDKGSIPDRFSAQQFSDYHSELNMSSLELGDSALYFCASSWAGTGNTEAFFGQGTRLTVV.

This chain connects TRBV4-3 to TRBJ1-2; TRBD1 agrees at 8 bases. This CDR3 has 16 amino acids. J gave up 5 bases and V 0 bases, and 8 bases lay outside the gene matches. Looked up from germline, CDR1 is LGHNA and CDR2 is YSLEER. The CDR3 DNA follows: TGCGCCAGCAGCCAAGAGCCCTACAGGGGGTTTTATGGCTACACCTTC. This translates into CASSQEPYRGFYGYTF.

The genes are TRBV5-5 and TRBJ2-7; TRBD1 is a possible D gene (5 bases). This CDR3 comprises 13 residues. Germline lookup yields CDR1 SGHKS and CDR2 YYEKEE (reference sequence). V was pared by 3 bases and J by 1 base, with 8 bases between. The CDR3 DNA reads as TGTGCCAGCAGCTGGGGCCTATCCTACGAGCAGTACTTC. Translation gives CASSWGLSYEQYF.

The chain employs TRBV7-9 and TRBJ1-1; D remains unclear. V dropped 4 bases and J dropped 4 bases, with 13 bases sitting between them. Germline V gene lookup returns CDR1 SEHNR and CDR2 FQNEAQ (reference sequence). CDR3 length: 14 amino acids. CDR3 loop: CASSSRTSGTEAFF. The DNA for the CDR3 is TGTGCCAGCAGCTCGCGGACTAGTGGCACTGAAGCTTTCTTT.